Shown below are 22 T cell receptor beta chains from a single sample sequenced in a study of blood T cell repertoires in COVID-19 (TCRdb year 2020). The library was built by means of the immunoSEQ multiplex PCR assay. The table was pulled from immuneACCESS by TCRdb, which kept in-frame rearrangements only. Such tables lose some clones; where checked, under half of the loss comes from unresolved V genes, and the rest has no known cause. The sample table lists about 180,000 clones, 65% to 90% of them with a count of one. 13% to 15% of the sample goes to the ten largest clones. The specimen sequenced was PBMCs or T cells enriched from blood (not recorded which). The receptors stem from a man aged 50 to 59 who had recovered from COVID-19.

In its sample, this clone was seen a few times. The rearrangement links TRBV7-2 to TRBJ1-4; D might be TRBD1 (5 bases). With 5 bases removed from V and 7 bases from J, the gap between germline ends came to 17 bases. The CDR3 is made up of 15 amino acids. Looked up from germline, CDR1 is SGHTA and CDR2 is FQGNSA. The CDR3, as DNA: TGTGCCAGCAGCCCAGAGGCAGGGAGGGTTGAAAAACTGTTTTTT. It translates to CASSPEAGRVEKLFF.

This clone was counted between two and nine times. The gene calls are TRBV5-4 and TRBJ2-7, with D possibly TRBD2 on 7 matching bases. The CDR3 totals 16 residues. Germline lookup yields CDR1 SGHNT and CDR2 YYREEE (reference sequence). Trimming removed 1 base from V and 5 bases from J, with 19 bases in between. The CDR3 protein is CASSLYRGAISHEQYF. CDR3 DNA sequence: TGTGCCAGCAGCTTGTATCGGGGGGCTATATCCCACGAGCAGTACTTC.

The CDR3 nucleotides are TGTGCCAGCACTCCGGGACAAATGAACACTGAAGCTTTCTTT. Translation: CASTPGQMNTEAFF. The chain joins TRBV27 to TRBJ1-1; D may be TRBD1 (6 bases). CDR1 MNHEY and CDR2 SMNVEV come from the germline V gene (reference sequence). This CDR3 is built from 14 residues. Between the trimmed V and J ends, which lost 7 bases and 0 bases, there was a span of 12 bases.

The genes are TRBV2 and TRBJ2-5; weak D call: TRBD1 (5 bases). The germline V gene has CDR1 SNHLY and CDR2 FYNNEI. The CDR3 covers 18 residues. V was trimmed by 6 bases and J by 2 bases, leaving 25 bases between them. DNA for the CDR3: TGTGCCAGCAGACCCCAACGGCAGGGTTCTCGAATACAAGAGACCCAGTACTTC. This encodes CASRPQRQGSRIQETQYF.

In this sample, this clone turned up once. This chain uses TRBV28 with TRBJ1-1; 10 positions agree with TRBD1. The CDR3 runs 16 residues. Germline CDR1 MDHEN, CDR2 SYDVKM. After removal of 5 bases from V and 1 base from J, the junction contained 7 bases not matched to a gene. The CDR3 DNA is TGTGCCAGCAGTGTCGGGACAGGGGCCGGGAACACTGAAGCTTTCTTT. This sequence encodes CASSVGTGAGNTEAFF.

This clone showed up just a few times. The chain uses TRBV14 and TRBJ1-4; the D gene is possibly TRBD1 (6 bases). The germline V and J ends were trimmed by 4 bases and 4 bases, with 13 bases remaining between them. The length of the CDR3 is 15 residues. CDR1 SGHDN and CDR2 FVKESK come from the germline V gene. In DNA form, the CDR3 reads TGTGCCAGCAGCCCGAAGACAGGTTTTAATGAAAAACTGTTTTTT. Its protein is CASSPKTGFNEKLFF. The variable domain in full, completed from reference TRBV14 and TRBJ1-4, reads EAGVTQFPSHSVIEKGQTVTLRCDPISGHDNLYWYRRVMGKEIKFLLHFVKESKQDESGMPNNRFLAERTGGTYSTLKVQPAELEDSGVYFCASSPKTGFNEKLFFGSGTQLSVL.

CDR3 DNA: TGTGCCAGTAGTATAGGGGAGACAGGGTTAGAGACCCAGTACTTC. This codes for CASSIGETGLETQYF. The rearrangement joins TRBV19 to TRBJ2-5; 7 bases are shared with TRBD1. The ends lost 1 base at V and 4 bases at J; junction bases unmatched: 6. The CDR3 extends over 15 amino acids. CDR1 is LNHDA and CDR2 is SQIVND in the germline V gene (reference sequence).

The chain has TRBV18 and TRBJ1-3; 9 bases are a match to TRBD1. This CDR3 is 17 amino acids long. V dropped 4 bases and J dropped 0; count of bases not matched to a gene: 7. Germline-derived CDR1 and CDR2 are KGHSH and LQKENI. CDR3 DNA: TGTGCCAGCTCACATAAGACAGGGGGAATCTCTGGAAACACCATATATTTT. Amino acids: CASSHKTGGISGNTIYF. The variable domain in full, with the rest retrieved from reference TRBV18 and TRBJ1-3, is NAGVMQNPRHLVRRRGQEARLRCSPMKGHSHVYWYRQLPEEGLKFMVYLQKENIIDESGMPKERFSAEFPKEGPSILRIQQVVRGDSAAYFCASSHKTGGISGNTIYFGEGSWLTVV.

The J gene is TRBJ1-3, the V gene TRBV7-2; D is perhaps TRBD1 (6 bases). CDR3 length: 16 amino acids. V was trimmed by 4 bases and J by 3 bases, leaving 16 bases between them. Germline lookup yields CDR1 SGHTA and CDR2 FQGNSA. In DNA form, the CDR3 reads TGTGCCAGCAGCTCCGCCCAGGGACATTTTGGAAACACCATATATTTT. Its protein product is CASSSAQGHFGNTIYF. The entire variable domain, with the rest obtained from reference TRBV7-2 and TRBJ1-3, is as follows: GAGVSQSPSNKVTEKGKDVELRCDPISGHTALYWYRQSLGQGLEFLIYFQGNSAPDKSGLPSDRFSAERTGGSVSTLTIQRTQQEDSAVYLCASSSAQGHFGNTIYFGEGSWLTVV.

J is TRBJ1-2 and V is TRBV6-5; the D is unclear. This CDR3 is 16 amino acids long. From germline, CDR1 is MNHEY and CDR2 SVGAGI. V shed 2 bases and J shed 0 bases, with 13 bases lying between them. The CDR3: CASSYRLGRANYGYTF. The CDR3 DNA follows: TGTGCCAGCAGTTACCGCTTGGGGAGAGCTAACTATGGCTACACCTTC.

CDR3: CASSPGTSGAYNEQFF. The CDR3 coding sequence is TGTGCCAGCTCACCGGGAACTAGCGGGGCGTACAATGAGCAGTTCTTC. V usage is TRBV18 and J usage is TRBJ2-1; 10 nucleotides line up with TRBD2. This CDR3 has 16 amino acids. J was trimmed by 4 bases and V by 3 bases; bases with no gene match: 6. The germline V gene has CDR1 KGHSH and CDR2 LQKENI.

The chain has TRBV27 and TRBJ1-1; 12 bases agree with TRBD1. CDR3 length: 16 residues. J was trimmed by 3 bases and V by 4 bases; bases with no gene match: 6. Germline V gene lookup returns CDR1 MNHEY and CDR2 SMNVEV (reference sequence). As DNA, the CDR3 is TGTGCCAGCAGTTCCGGGACAGGGGGCTTCGACACTGAAGCTTTCTTT. This encodes CASSSGTGGFDTEAFF.

This chain connects TRBV5-1 to TRBJ2-2; TRBD1 agrees at 10 bases. V shed 1 base and J 6 bases; nucleotides not matched to a gene: 6. The germline CDR1 and CDR2 sequences are SGHRS and YFSETQ. CDR3 size: 16 residues. CDR3 protein: CASSLSGQGYPGELFF. Here the CDR3 DNA reads TGCGCCAGCAGCTTGTCGGGACAGGGGTACCCCGGGGAGCTGTTTTTT.

The V call is TRBV5-5, the J call TRBJ1-5, with TRBD1 as a possible D gene (6 bases). Germline V lookup: CDR1 SGHKS, CDR2 YYEKEE (reference sequence). The CDR3 has 16 amino acids. V lost 2 bases and J 3 bases, leaving 15 bases between the germline ends. The CDR3 here is CASSFLPGAPNQPQHF. The CDR3 DNA is TGTGCCAGCAGCTTCCTACCAGGGGCGCCCAATCAGCCCCAGCATTTT.

The chain couples TRBV6-6 to TRBJ1-6; D may be TRBD1 (5 bases). The V end lost 7 bases, the J end lost 10 bases, and 11 bases lay between the germline ends. Germline CDR1 is MNHNY and CDR2 is SVGAGI (reference sequence). The CDR3 totals 12 residues. CDR3 region: CASMQGGSPLHF. Written as DNA, the CDR3 is TGTGCCAGCATGCAGGGAGGGTCACCCCTCCACTTT.

This rearrangement joins TRBV5-5 to TRBJ1-3; a weak D match, TRBD1 (6 bases). CDR1 is SGHKS and CDR2 is YYEKEE in the germline V gene (reference sequence). Deletions cut 2 bases from V and 0 bases from J, with 15 bases between. The CDR3 contains 17 residues. The CDR3 DNA sequence: TGTGCCAGCAGCTTCACCCCGGGACACAACTCTGGAAACACCATATATTTT. It is translated as CASSFTPGHNSGNTIYF. Supplemented by reference TRBV5-5 and TRBJ1-3, the full variable domain reads DAGVTQSPTHLIKTRGQQVTLRCSPISGHKSVSWYQQVLGQGPQFIFQYYEKEERGRGNFPDRFSARQFPNYSSELNVNALLLGDSALYLCASSFTPGHNSGNTIYFGEGSWLTVV.

The CDR3 reads CASSLIQGVPTDTQYF. As DNA, the CDR3 is TGTGCCAGCAGCTTGATACAGGGGGTGCCCACAGATACGCAGTATTTT. V is TRBV7-9 and J is TRBJ2-3; TRBD1 matches at 8 bases. Looked up from germline, CDR1 is SEHNR and CDR2 is FQNEAQ (reference sequence). V was clipped by 3 bases and J by 2 bases; unmatched bases: 7. This CDR3 contains 16 residues. The full variable domain, in which reference TRBV7-9 and TRBJ2-3 provide the parts outside the CDR3, is DTGVSQNPRHKITKRGQNVTFRCDPISEHNRLYWYRQTLGQGPEFLTYFQNEAQLEKSRLLSDRFSAERPKGSFSTLEIQRTEQGDSAMYLCASSLIQGVPTDTQYFGPGTRLTVL.

The CDR3 loop is CASSSGSVPNTIYF. The CDR3 coding sequence is TGCGCCAGCAGCTCAGGGTCGGTACCAAACACCATATATTTT. The V call is TRBV5-1, the J call TRBJ1-3, with D maybe TRBD1 (5 bases). The CDR3 spans 14 residues. CDR1 is SGHRS and CDR2 is YFSETQ in the germline V gene. The V gene lost 3 bases and the J gene lost 6 bases, with 13 bases spanning the gap.

J is TRBJ2-1 and V is TRBV5-1; a weak D match, TRBD2 (5 bases). This CDR3 is 12 amino acids long. CDR1 and CDR2 from the germline V gene are SGHRS and YFSETQ. V lost 3 bases and J 8 bases, leaving 9 bases between the germline ends. The DNA for the CDR3 is TGCGCCAGCAGCTCAGGACTCTATGAGCAGTTCTTC. It codes for CASSSGLYEQFF.

The chain employs TRBV3-1 (or the pseudogene TRBV3-2) and TRBJ1-2, with D possibly TRBD1 on 5 matching bases. The germline V and J ends were trimmed by 0 bases and 3 bases, with 11 bases remaining between them. CDR3 length: 15 residues. Looked up from germline, CDR1 is LGHDT and CDR2 is YNNKEL (reference sequence). The CDR3 reads CASSQDRVGYYGYTF. The DNA of the CDR3 is TGTGCCAGCAGCCAAGACAGGGTTGGTTACTATGGCTACACCTTC.

The chain links TRBV12-3 or TRBV12-4 to TRBJ2-3; no firm D call. The CDR3 has 12 residues. Trimming left V 5 bases short and J 5 bases short, with 8 bases between. For the CDR3, the DNA is TGTGCCAGCAGTACCAGTGGAGATACGCAGTATTTT. Translated, it gives CASSTSGDTQYF.

Turning to this clone: The sample has other DNA sequences that encode this CDR3 too. The chain combines TRBV14 with TRBJ1-4, with a weak D call TRBD1 (6 bases). This CDR3 is built from 13 residues. Germline CDR1 and CDR2: SGHDN and FVKESK. The V end lost 3 bases, the J end lost 8 bases, and 10 bases lay between the germline ends. The CDR3 here is CASSQGAREKLFF. The CDR3 DNA reads as TGTGCCAGCAGCCAGGGGGCGAGGGAAAAACTGTTTTTT. The variable domain in full, with the rest retrieved from reference TRBV14 and TRBJ1-4, is EAGVTQFPSHSVIEKGQTVTLRCDPISGHDNLYWYRRVMGKEIKFLLHFVKESKQDESGMPNNRFLAERTGGTYSTLKVQPAELEDSGVYFCASSQGAREKLFFGSGTQLSVL.